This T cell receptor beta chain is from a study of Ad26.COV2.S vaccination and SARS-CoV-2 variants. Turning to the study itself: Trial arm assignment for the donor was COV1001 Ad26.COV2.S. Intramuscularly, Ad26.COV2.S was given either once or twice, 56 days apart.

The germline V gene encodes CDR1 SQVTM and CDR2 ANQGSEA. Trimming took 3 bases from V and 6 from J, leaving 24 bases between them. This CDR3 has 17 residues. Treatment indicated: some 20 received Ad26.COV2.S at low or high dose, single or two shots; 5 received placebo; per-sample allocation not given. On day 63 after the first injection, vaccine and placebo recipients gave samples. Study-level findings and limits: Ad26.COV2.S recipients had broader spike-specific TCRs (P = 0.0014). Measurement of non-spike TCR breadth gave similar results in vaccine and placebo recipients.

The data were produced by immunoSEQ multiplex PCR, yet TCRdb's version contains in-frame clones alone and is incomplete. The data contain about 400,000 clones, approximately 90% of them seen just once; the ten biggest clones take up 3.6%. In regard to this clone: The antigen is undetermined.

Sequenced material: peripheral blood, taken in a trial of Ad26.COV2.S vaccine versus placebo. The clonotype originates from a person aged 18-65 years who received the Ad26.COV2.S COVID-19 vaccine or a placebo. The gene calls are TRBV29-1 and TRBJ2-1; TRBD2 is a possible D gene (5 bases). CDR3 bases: TGCAGCGTTGAGGGAAGGGCAGTCGAAAGGAGGAGCAATGAGCAGTTCTTC. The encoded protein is CSVEGRAVERRSNEQFF.